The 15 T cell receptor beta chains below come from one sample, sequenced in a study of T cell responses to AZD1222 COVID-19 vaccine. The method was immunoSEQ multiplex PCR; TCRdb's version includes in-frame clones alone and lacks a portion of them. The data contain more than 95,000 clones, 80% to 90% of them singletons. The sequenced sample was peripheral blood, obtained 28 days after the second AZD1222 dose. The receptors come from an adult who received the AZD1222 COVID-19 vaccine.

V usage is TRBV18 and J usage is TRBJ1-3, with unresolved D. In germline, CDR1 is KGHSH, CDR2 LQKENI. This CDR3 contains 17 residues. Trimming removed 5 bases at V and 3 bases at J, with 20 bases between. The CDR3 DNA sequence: TGTGCCAGCTCATTCTACGTCGTCGGTAATAGTGGAAACACCATATATTTT. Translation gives CASSFYVVGNSGNTIYF.

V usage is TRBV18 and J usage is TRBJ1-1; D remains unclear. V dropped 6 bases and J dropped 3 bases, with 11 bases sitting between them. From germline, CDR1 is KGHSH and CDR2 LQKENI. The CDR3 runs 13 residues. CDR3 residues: CASSREFDTEAFF. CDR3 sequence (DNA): TGTGCCAGCTCGCGGGAGTTTGACACTGAAGCTTTCTTT.

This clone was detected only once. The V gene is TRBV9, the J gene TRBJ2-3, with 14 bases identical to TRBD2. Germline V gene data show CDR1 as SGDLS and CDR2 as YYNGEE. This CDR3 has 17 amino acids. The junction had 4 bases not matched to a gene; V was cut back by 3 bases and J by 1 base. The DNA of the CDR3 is TGTGCCAGCAGCGATGGGACTAGCGGGGGCGGCACAGATACGCAGTATTTT. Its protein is CASSDGTSGGGTDTQYF. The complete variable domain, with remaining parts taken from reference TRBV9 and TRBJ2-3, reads DSGVTQTPKHLITATGQRVTLRCSPRSGDLSVYWYQQSLDQGLQFLIQYYNGEERAKGNILERFSAQQFPDLHSELNLSSLELGDSALYFCASSDGTSGGGTDTQYFGPGTRLTVL.

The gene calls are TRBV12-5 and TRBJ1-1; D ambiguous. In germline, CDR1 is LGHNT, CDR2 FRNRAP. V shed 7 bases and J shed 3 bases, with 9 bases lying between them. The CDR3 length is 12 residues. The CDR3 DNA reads TGTGCTAGTGCCAACTGGTACACTGAAGCTTTCTTT. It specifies CASANWYTEAFF.

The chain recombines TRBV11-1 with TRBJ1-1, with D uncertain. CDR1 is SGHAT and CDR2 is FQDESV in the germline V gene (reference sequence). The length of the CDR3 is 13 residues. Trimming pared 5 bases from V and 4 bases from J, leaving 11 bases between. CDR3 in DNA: TGTGCCAGCAGCCTCGAGTTGGGCACTGAAGCTTTCTTT. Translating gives CASSLELGTEAFF.

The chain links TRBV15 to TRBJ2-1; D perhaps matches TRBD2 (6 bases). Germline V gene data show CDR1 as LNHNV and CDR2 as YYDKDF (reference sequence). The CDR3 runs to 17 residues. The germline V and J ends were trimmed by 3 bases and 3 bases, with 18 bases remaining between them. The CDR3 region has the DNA TGTGCCACCAGCAGCCGGGAGAAGGGAAAGGGCTACAATGAGCAGTTCTTC. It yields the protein CATSSREKGKGYNEQFF. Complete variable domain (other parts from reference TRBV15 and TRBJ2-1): DAMVIQNPRYQVTQFGKPVTLSCSQTLNHNVMYWYQQKSSQAPKLLFHYYDKDFNNEADTPDNFQSRRPNTSFCFLDIRSPGLGDTAMYLCATSSREKGKGYNEQFFGPGTRLTVL.

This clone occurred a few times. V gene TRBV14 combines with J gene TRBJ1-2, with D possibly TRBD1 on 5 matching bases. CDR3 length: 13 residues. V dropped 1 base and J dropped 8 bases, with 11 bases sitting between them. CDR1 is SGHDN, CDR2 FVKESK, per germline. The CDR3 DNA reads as TGTGCCAGCAGCCAAGTCGGGACCGCCGGCTACACCTTC. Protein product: CASSQVGTAGYTF. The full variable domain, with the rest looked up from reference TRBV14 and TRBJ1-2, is EAGVTQFPSHSVIEKGQTVTLRCDPISGHDNLYWYRRVMGKEIKFLLHFVKESKQDESGMPNNRFLAERTGGTYSTLKVQPAELEDSGVYFCASSQVGTAGYTFGSGTRLTVV.

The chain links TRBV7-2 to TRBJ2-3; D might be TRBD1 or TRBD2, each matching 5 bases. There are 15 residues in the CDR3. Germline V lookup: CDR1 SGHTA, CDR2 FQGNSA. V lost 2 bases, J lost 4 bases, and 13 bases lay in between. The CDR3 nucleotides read TGTGCCAGCAGCTTAATACCCGGGGCCGCAGATACGCAGTATTTT. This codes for CASSLIPGAADTQYF.

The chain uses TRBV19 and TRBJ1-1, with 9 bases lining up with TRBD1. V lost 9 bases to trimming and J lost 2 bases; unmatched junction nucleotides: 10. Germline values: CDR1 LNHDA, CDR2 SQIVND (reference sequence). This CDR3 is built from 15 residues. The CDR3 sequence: CASLRRTGVNTEAFF. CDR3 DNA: TGTGCCAGCCTTCGCAGGACAGGGGTTAACACTGAAGCTTTCTTT.

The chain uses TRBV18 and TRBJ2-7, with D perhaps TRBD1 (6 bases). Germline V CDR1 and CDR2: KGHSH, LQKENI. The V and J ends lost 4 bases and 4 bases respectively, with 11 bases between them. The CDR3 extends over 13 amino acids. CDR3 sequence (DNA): TGTGCCAGCTCACGGGTAGGGGGTTACGAGCAGTACTTC. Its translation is CASSRVGGYEQYF.

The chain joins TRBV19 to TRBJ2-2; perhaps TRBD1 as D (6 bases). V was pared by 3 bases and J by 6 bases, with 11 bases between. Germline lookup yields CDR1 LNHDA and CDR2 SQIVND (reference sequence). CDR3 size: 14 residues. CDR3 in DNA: TGTGCCAGTAGTATTCGCAGGGGAGCCGGGGAGCTGTTTTTT. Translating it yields CASSIRRGAGELFF.

The DNA for the CDR3 is TGTGCCTGGACCACCAGCAATAGCTATGGCTACACCTTC. This codes for CAWTTSNSYGYTF. This chain joins TRBV30 and TRBJ1-2; D ambiguous. Germline-derived CDR1 and CDR2 are GTSNPN and SVGIG (reference sequence). V was trimmed by 4 bases and J by 4 bases, leaving 13 bases between them. The CDR3 covers 13 residues.

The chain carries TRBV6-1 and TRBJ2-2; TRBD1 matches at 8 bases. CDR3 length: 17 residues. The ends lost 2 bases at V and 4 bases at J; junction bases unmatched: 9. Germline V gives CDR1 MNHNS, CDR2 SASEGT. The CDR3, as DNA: TGTGCCAGCAGTGAAATGTATAGGACAGGGTTCACCGGGGAGCTGTTTTTT. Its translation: CASSEMYRTGFTGELFF.

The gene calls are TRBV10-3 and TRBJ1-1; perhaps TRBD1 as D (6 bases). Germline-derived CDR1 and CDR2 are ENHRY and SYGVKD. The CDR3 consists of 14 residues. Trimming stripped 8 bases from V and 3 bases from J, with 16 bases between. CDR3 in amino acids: CAIALRGQDTEAFF. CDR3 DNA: TGTGCCATCGCTTTGCGGGGGCAGGACACTGAAGCTTTCTTT.

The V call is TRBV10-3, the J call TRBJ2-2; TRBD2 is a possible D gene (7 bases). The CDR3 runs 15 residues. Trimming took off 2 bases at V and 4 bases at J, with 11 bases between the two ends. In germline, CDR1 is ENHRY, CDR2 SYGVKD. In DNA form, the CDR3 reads TGTGCCATCAGTGAGCGGGGGGCCCCCACCGGGGAGCTGTTTTTT. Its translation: CAISERGAPTGELFF.